Given below is one T cell receptor (beta chain) in context. Assay used: immunoSEQ multiplex PCR; TCRdb lists only in-frame clones, some missing. In the table there are around 77,000 clones, 70% to 90% of which are singletons. The data stem from a study of cytotoxic CD8 clonotypes in ibrutinib-treated CLL. From germline, CDR1 is GTSNPN and CDR2 SVGIG (reference sequence). This CDR3 spans 13 amino acids. The germline V and J ends were trimmed by 2 bases and 4 bases, with 9 bases remaining between them. The specimen comprised PBMCs, sampled at disease progression, from a patient treated with ibrutinib. The chain has TRBV30 and TRBJ1-5; D is possibly TRBD1 (6 bases). The TCR originated in a human donor with chronic lymphocytic leukemia. Here the CDR3 reads CAWSPDRNQPQHF. The CDR3 nucleotides read TGTGCCTGGAGTCCGGACAGAAATCAGCCCCAGCATTTT.